Listed here are 15 T cell receptor beta chains from one sample, sequenced in a study of cytomegalovirus exposure and HLA in healthy donors. It was with 60 Vbeta and 13 Jbeta primers that the PCR ran. Produced via immunoSEQ multiplex PCR; TCRdb's table is partial and in-frame only. The sample includes some 89,000 clones, about 85% seen only once; the top ten take 6.5% to 9%. The sequenced material came from PBMCs. These receptors all stem from a man aged 35-49 years in good health and CMV-seropositive.

V is TRBV19 and J is TRBJ1-1; TRBD1 is a possible D gene (6 bases). This CDR3 is 14 amino acids long. Germline CDR1 and CDR2: LNHDA and SQIVND (reference sequence). V lost 4 bases and J 0 bases, leaving 9 bases between the germline ends. The CDR3: CASSRTGLNTEAFF. The DNA of the CDR3 is TGTGCCAGTAGTAGAACAGGGTTGAACACTGAAGCTTTCTTT.

The chain employs TRBV11-2 and TRBJ2-7; 7 bases map to TRBD2. The CDR3 totals 14 residues. With V trimmed by 4 bases and J by 2 bases, 5 bases remained unmatched. Per germline, CDR1 SGHAT and CDR2 FQNNGV. CDR3 protein: CASSWGSGAYEQYF. The CDR3 DNA follows: TGTGCCAGCAGCTGGGGCAGCGGGGCCTACGAGCAGTACTTC.

This chain links TRBV5-1 with TRBJ1-3, with TRBD1 identical over 11 bases. V was clipped by 4 bases and J by 2 bases; unmatched bases: 5. Looked up from germline, CDR1 is SGHRS and CDR2 is YFSETQ. The CDR3 contains 16 residues. CDR3 sequence reads: CASSKRTGGAGNTIYF. The DNA of the CDR3 is TGCGCCAGCAGCAAACGGACAGGGGGCGCTGGAAACACCATATATTTT.

The V call is TRBV28, the J call TRBJ1-2; D is possibly TRBD1 (6 bases). This CDR3 is built from 12 residues. Trimming pared 8 bases from V and 3 bases from J, leaving 10 bases between. Germline V gene sequence: CDR1 MDHEN, CDR2 SYDVKM. CDR3: CASRTAYYGYTF. The DNA for the CDR3 is TGTGCCAGCCGGACAGCATACTATGGCTACACCTTC.

This rearrangement joins TRBV6-5 to TRBJ1-4; a possible D gene is TRBD1 (5 bases). The CDR3 contains 14 residues. Germline CDR1 and CDR2: MNHEY and SVGAGI. The germline V and J ends were trimmed by 7 bases and 7 bases, with 16 bases remaining between them. The CDR3 sequence: CASKTTGGGEKLFF. CDR3 in DNA: TGTGCCAGCAAAACTACGGGGGGTGGTGAAAAACTGTTTTTT.

V gene TRBV5-1 combines with J gene TRBJ1-6; 7 bases map to TRBD1. The V gene end was trimmed by 1 base and the J gene end by 10 bases; junction bases not matched to a gene: 2. Germline V gene data show CDR1 as SGHRS and CDR2 as YFSETQ. The CDR3 is 13 residues long. The CDR3 sequence is CASSLKDRSPLHF. In DNA form, the CDR3 reads TGCGCCAGCAGCTTGAAGGACAGGTCACCCCTCCACTTT.

This rearrangement joins TRBV4-1 to TRBJ2-1; D is perhaps TRBD2 (6 bases). The CDR3 extends over 16 amino acids. Per germline, CDR1 MGHRA and CDR2 YSYEKL. Deletions cut 0 bases from V and 1 base from J, with 10 bases between. The CDR3: CASSQDPAGSYNEQFF. In DNA form, the CDR3 reads TGCGCCAGCAGCCAAGATCCGGCGGGGTCCTACAATGAGCAGTTCTTC.

The chain employs TRBV10-3 and TRBJ1-1; possible D gene TRBD1, 5 bases. CDR1 is ENHRY, CDR2 SYGVKD, per germline. V lost 10 bases to trimming and J lost 1 base, with 13 bases between them. This CDR3 has 13 residues. In nucleotides, the CDR3 is TGTGCCACCTCTACCGGACAGAACACTGAAGCTTTCTTT. This translates into CATSTGQNTEAFF.

CDR3 in DNA: TGTGCCAGCAGCTTGGCGCCTAGCGGGGTCACTGGGGCCAACGTCCTGACTTTC. It specifies CASSLAPSGVTGANVLTF. This chain links TRBV5-8 with TRBJ2-6; 9 bases match TRBD2. CDR3 size: 18 residues. Losses at the gene ends were 0 bases for V and 2 bases for J; bases not matched to a gene: 6. Germline V gives CDR1 SGHTS, CDR2 YDEGEE.

CDR3 in amino acids: CASSSDTREYEQYF. CDR3 in DNA: TGTGCCAGCAGTTCAGACACCCGGGAGTACGAGCAGTACTTC. The chain employs TRBV5-6 and TRBJ2-7, with D perhaps matching TRBD2 (6 bases). V was clipped by 5 bases and J by 4 bases, with 16 bases between them. The CDR3 is 14 amino acids. In germline, CDR1 is SGHDT, CDR2 YYEEEE. The complete variable domain, with remaining parts taken from reference TRBV5-6 and TRBJ2-7, reads DAGVTQSPTHLIKTRGQQVTLRCSPKSGHDTVSWYQQALGQGPQFIFQYYEEEERQRGNFPDRFSGHQFPNYSSELNVNALLLGDSALYLCASSSDTREYEQYFGPGTRLTVT.

The J gene is TRBJ2-2, the V gene TRBV27; 12 bases agree with TRBD2. The CDR3 has 16 amino acids. V lost 4 bases, J lost 8 bases, and 8 bases stayed unmatched. Germline V gives CDR1 MNHEY, CDR2 SMNVEV (reference sequence). The CDR3 loop is CASSYRLAGASGELFF. The DNA for the CDR3 is TGTGCCAGCAGTTATCGACTAGCGGGAGCGTCAGGGGAGCTGTTTTTT.

The sample holds a few counts of this clone. The genes are TRBV6-6 and TRBJ1-2, with D possibly TRBD1 on 6 matching bases. Looked up from germline, CDR1 is MNHNY and CDR2 is SVGAGI (reference sequence). Between the trimmed V and J ends, which lost 6 bases and 2 bases, there was a span of 13 bases. The CDR3 is 14 residues long. The chain's CDR3 is CASSLVQGNYGYTF. Here the CDR3 DNA reads TGTGCCAGCAGCCTCGTCCAGGGGAACTATGGCTACACCTTC.

This clone turned up a few times. V gene TRBV7-3 combines with J gene TRBJ1-2; a possible D gene is TRBD1 (6 bases). The germline V and J ends were trimmed by 5 bases and 0 bases, with 13 bases remaining between them. There are 15 residues in the CDR3. The germline V gene has CDR1 SGHTA and CDR2 FQGTGA. CDR3 in DNA: TGTGCCAGCAGCGCGGGTCAGGGGTCTAACTATGGCTACACCTTC. Its translation is CASSAGQGSNYGYTF.

The gene calls are TRBV6-5 and TRBJ2-7, with TRBD2 identical over 10 bases. The CDR3 is 14 residues long. The ends lost 5 bases at V and 3 bases at J; junction bases unmatched: 4. Per the germline V gene, CDR1 is MNHEY and CDR2 is SVGAGI. The CDR3 protein is CASSPRLAGYEQYF. CDR3 DNA sequence: TGTGCCAGCAGTCCTCGACTAGCGGGCTACGAGCAGTACTTC.

This clone has only one observation. The J gene is TRBJ2-5, the V gene TRBV11-2; D perhaps matches TRBD1 (6 bases). Per germline, CDR1 SGHAT and CDR2 FQNNGV. V gave up 7 bases and J gave up 4 bases, with 19 bases separating them. CDR3 size: 15 residues. DNA of the CDR3: TGTGCCAGCACCTTGAGTTACAGGGTGGGAGAGACCCAGTACTTC. Its protein is CASTLSYRVGETQYF.